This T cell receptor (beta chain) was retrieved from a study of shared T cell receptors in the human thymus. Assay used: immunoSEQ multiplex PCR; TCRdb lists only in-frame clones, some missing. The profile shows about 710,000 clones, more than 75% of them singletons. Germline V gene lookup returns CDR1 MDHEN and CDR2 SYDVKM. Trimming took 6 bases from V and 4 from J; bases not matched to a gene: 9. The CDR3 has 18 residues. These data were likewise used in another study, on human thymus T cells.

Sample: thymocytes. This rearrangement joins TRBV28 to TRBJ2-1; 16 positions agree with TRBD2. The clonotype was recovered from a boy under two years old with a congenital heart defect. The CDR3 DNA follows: TGTGCCAGCAGATCGGGACTAGCGGGAGGGCCCGGATACAATGAGCAGTTCTTC. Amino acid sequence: CASRSGLAGGPGYNEQFF.